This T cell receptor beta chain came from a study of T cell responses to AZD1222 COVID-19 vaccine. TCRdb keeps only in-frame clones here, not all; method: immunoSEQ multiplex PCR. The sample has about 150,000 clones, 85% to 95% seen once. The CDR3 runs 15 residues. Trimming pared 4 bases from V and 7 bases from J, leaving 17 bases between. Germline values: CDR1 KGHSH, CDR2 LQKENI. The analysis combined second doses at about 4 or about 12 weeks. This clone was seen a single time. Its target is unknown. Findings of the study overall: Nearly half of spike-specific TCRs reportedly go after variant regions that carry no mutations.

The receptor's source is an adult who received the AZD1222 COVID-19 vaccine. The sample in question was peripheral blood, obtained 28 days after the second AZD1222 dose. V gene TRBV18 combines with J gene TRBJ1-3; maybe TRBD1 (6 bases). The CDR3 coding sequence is TGTGCCAGCTCACTTGTCACGGAGGGGGATAACACCATATATTTT. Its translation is CASSLVTEGDNTIYF.